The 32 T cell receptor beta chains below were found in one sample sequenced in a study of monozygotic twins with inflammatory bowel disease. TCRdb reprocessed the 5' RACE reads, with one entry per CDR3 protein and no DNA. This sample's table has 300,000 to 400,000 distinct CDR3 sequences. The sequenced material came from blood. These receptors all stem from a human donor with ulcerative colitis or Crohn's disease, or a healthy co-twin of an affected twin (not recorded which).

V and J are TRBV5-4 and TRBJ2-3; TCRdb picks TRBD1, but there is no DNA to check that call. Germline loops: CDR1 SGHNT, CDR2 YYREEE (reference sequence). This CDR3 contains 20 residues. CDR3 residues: CASSFIHRDRGSPRADTQYF.

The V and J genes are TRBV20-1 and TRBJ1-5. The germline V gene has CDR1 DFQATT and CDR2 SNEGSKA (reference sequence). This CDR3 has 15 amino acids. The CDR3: CSAERTQGSNQPQHF.

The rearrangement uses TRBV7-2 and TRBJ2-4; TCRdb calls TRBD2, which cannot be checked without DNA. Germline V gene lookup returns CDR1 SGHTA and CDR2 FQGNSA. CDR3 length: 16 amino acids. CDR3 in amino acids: CASSSWTSLAKNIQYF.

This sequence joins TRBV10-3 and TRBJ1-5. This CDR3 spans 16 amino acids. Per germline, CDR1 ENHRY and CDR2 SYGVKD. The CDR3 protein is CAISDAMGISNQPQHF.

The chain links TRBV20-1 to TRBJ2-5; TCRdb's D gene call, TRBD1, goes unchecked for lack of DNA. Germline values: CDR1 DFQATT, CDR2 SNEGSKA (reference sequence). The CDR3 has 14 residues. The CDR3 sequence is CSASGTGGRETQYF.

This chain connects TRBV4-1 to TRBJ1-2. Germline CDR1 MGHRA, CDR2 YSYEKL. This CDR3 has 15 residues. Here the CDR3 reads CASSQERSPNYGYTF.

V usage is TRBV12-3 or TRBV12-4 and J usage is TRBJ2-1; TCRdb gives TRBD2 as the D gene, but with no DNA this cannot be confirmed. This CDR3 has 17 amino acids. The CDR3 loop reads CASSWRLAGGQYNEQFF.

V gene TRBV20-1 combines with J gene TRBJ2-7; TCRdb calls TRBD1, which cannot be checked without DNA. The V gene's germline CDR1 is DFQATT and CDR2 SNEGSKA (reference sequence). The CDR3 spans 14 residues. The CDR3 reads CSARVSGGVYEQYF.

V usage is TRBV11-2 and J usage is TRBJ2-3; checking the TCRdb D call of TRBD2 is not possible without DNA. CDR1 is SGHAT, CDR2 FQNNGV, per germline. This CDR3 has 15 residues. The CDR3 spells CASSLATLPSDTQYF.

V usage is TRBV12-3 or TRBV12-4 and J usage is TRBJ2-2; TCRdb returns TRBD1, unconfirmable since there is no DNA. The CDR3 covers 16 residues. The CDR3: CASSLDREGHSGELFF.

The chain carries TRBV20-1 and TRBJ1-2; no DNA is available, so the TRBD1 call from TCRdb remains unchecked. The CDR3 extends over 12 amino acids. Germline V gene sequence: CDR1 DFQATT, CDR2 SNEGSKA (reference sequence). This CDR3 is CSTKRGLYGYTF.

CDR3 sequence: CSADDQGWDRDGLNTEAFF. The chain links TRBV20-1 to TRBJ1-1; there is no DNA to check the TCRdb D call of TRBD1. The germline V gene has CDR1 DFQATT and CDR2 SNEGSKA (reference sequence). CDR3 length equals 19 residues.

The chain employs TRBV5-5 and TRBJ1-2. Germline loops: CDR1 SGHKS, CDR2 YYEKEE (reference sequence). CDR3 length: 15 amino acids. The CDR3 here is CASRVWQPLDYGYTF.

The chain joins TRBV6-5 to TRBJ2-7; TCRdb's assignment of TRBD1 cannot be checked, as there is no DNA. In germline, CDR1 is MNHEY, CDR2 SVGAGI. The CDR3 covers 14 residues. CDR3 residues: CASSYRQGAIEQYF.

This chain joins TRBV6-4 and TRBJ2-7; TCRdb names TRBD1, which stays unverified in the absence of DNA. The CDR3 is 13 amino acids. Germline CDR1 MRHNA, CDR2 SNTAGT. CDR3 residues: CASSETGVDEQYF.

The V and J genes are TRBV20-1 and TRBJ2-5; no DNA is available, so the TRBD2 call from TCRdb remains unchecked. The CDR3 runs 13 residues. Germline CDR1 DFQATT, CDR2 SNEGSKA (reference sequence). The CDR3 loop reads CSARASGRETQYF.

CDR3 protein: CASSPSRLDQETQYF. The V call is TRBV4-1, the J call TRBJ2-5; the TCRdb D gene call, TRBD2, has no DNA to confirm it. CDR3 length: 15 residues. The germline V gene encodes CDR1 MGHRA and CDR2 YSYEKL.

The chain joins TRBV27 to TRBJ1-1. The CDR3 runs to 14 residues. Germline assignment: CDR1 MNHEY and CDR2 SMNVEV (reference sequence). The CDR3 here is CASSLADRNTEAFF.

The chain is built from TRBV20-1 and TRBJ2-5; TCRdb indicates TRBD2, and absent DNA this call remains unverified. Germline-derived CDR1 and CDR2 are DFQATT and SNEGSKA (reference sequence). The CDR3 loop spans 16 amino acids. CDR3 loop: CSARDRVRLALQTQYF.

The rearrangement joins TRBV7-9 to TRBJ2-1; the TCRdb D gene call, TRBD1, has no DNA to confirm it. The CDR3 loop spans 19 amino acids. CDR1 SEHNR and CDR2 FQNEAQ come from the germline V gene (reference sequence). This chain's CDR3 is CASSTTKLGKGTPYNEQFF. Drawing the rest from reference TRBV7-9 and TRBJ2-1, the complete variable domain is DTGVSQNPRHKITKRGQNVTFRCDPISEHNRLYWYRQTLGQGPEFLTYFQNEAQLEKSRLLSDRFSAERPKGSFSTLEIQRTEQGDSAMYLCASSTTKLGKGTPYNEQFFGPGTRLTVL.

CDR3 residues: CASSEGGAGASYNEQFF. The V and J genes are TRBV9 and TRBJ2-1; TCRdb returns TRBD1, unconfirmable since there is no DNA. Germline loops: CDR1 SGDLS, CDR2 YYNGEE. This CDR3 is 17 amino acids long.

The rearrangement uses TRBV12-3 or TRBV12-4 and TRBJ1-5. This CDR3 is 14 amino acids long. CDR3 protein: CASSQAGSNQPQHF.

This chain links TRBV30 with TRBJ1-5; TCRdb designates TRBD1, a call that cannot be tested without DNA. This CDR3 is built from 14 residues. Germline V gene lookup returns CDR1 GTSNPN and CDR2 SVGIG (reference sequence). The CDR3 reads CAWSRKGEHQPQHF.

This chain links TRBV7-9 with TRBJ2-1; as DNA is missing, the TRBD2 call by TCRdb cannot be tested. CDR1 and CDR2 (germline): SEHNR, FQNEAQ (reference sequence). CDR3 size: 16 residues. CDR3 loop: CASSSLTSGDYNEQFF. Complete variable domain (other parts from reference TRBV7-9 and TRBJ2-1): DTGVSQNPRHKITKRGQNVTFRCDPISEHNRLYWYRQTLGQGPEFLTYFQNEAQLEKSRLLSDRFSAERPKGSFSTLEIQRTEQGDSAMYLCASSSLTSGDYNEQFFGPGTRLTVL.

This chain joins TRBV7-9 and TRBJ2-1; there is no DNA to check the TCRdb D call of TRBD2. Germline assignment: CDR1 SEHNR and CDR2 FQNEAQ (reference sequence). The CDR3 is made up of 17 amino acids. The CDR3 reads CASSLIGGGALYNEQFF.

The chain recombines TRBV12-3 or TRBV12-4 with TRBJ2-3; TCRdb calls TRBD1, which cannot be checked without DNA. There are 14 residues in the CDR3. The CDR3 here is CASSSDRGPGTQYF.

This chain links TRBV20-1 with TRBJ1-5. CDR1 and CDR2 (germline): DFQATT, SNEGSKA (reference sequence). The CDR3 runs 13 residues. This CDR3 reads CSVRQHSNQPQHF.

CDR3 protein: CSADRFTDTQYF. The chain uses TRBV20-1 and TRBJ2-3; no DNA is available, so the TRBD1 call from TCRdb remains unchecked. The CDR3 is 12 amino acids. CDR1 is DFQATT, CDR2 SNEGSKA, per germline (reference sequence).

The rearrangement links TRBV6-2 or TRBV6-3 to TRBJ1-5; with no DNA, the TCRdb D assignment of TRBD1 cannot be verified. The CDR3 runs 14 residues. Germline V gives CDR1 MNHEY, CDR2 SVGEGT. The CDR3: CASSYGGQDQPQHF.

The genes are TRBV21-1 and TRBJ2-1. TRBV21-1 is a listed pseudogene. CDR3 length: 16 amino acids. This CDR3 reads CASSAYPERNYNEQFF.

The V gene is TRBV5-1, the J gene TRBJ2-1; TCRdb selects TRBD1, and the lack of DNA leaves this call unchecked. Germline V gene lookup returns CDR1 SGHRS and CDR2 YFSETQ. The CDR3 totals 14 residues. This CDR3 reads CASSLRQASNEQFF.

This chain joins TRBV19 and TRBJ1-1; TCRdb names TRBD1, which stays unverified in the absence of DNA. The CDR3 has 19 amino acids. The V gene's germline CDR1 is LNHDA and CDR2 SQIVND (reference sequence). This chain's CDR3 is CASSIGDRETGGVWTEAFF.